The clone carrying this T cell receptor (beta chain) appeared a few times. Its antigen is as yet unknown. Libraries of TCR beta came from iRepertoire HTBI primers plus Arm-PCR of CDR3 regions. MiXCR was run by TCRdb on the multiplex PCR reads, yielding one entry per CDR3 protein. The repertoire has just over 600,000 distinct CDR3 sequences, around 17% of them found once; the top ten carry 18%. Time point indicated: newly diagnosed GD, antithyroid drugs for less than 3 months. PBMC-extracted RNA yielded the TCR library. The data stem from a study of regulatory T cells in long-lasting Graves disease. Study-wide points: Preferential use of TRBV28, TRBJ1-2 and TRBJ2-5 was seen in persistent disease. Public clonotype sharing was higher in persistent than newly diagnosed patients.

Looked up from germline, CDR1 is KGHSH and CDR2 is LQKENI. The CDR3 contains 17 residues. Trimming cost V 6 bases and J 3 bases; bases outside gene matches: 12. The sample also formed part of further work on T cells in Graves' hyperthyroidism and ophthalmopathy. That paper notes: The primer set for the first-round RT-PCR of the TCR CDR3 was HTBI.

This clonotype originated in a woman aged 30 to 39 with Graves disease. The sequences come from peripheral blood mononuclear cells (PBMCs), collected at new diagnosis, from a patient treated with antithyroid drugs. V usage is TRBV18 and J usage is TRBJ1-5; 9 bases are shared with TRBD1. The CDR3: CASSPAGTGRVNQPQHF. CDR3 nucleotides: TGTGCCAGCTCCCCCGCAGGGACAGGGCGGGTCAATCAGCCCCAGCATTTT.